These 20 T cell receptor beta chains came from one sample sequenced in a study of blood T cell repertoires in COVID-19. The protocol was immunoSEQ multiplex PCR, while the TCRdb copy is restricted to in-frame clones and leaves out a portion. The table includes 300,000 to 350,000 clones, approximately 86% detected once. The specimen was PBMCs or T cells enriched from blood (not recorded which). These receptor sequences come from a woman between 40 and 50 years old with acute COVID-19.

This clone was seen just once. The J gene is TRBJ2-7, the V gene TRBV5-1; 9 bases are shared with TRBD1. The germline V gene encodes CDR1 SGHRS and CDR2 YFSETQ. V dropped 4 bases and J dropped 3; count of bases not matched to a gene: 8. This CDR3 is built from 15 residues. In nucleotides, the CDR3 is TGCGCCAGCAGCGTCCGACAGGGGGTAAACTACGAGCAGTACTTC. This gives the protein CASSVRQGVNYEQYF.

The chain is built from TRBV7-9 and TRBJ1-2, with D maybe TRBD1 (5 bases). CDR1 SEHNR and CDR2 FQNEAQ come from the germline V gene (reference sequence). V lost 1 base, J lost 8 bases, and 20 bases lay in between. This CDR3 region has 16 residues. CDR3 bases: TGTGCCAGCAGCTTAGGAAATACAGGCGAATTGTACGGCTACACCTTC. Translation gives CASSLGNTGELYGYTF.

Here the CDR3 reads CASSQTSGTTSEQYF. The CDR3 nucleotides are TGTGCCAGCAGTCAGACTAGCGGAACTACGTCCGAGCAGTACTTC. The V and J genes are TRBV6-5 and TRBJ2-7, with 9 bases aligning to TRBD2. CDR1 and CDR2 (germline): MNHEY, SVGAGI. Trimming removed 5 bases from V and 6 bases from J; junction bases left unmatched: 11. The CDR3 loop spans 15 amino acids.

J is TRBJ1-3 and V is TRBV19, with 7 bases fitting TRBD1. The J segment lost 4 bases and the V segment lost 7 bases, leaving 16 bases of the junction unmatched. Germline V gives CDR1 LNHDA, CDR2 SQIVND (reference sequence). This CDR3 has 17 amino acids. CDR3 nucleotides: TGTGCCAGTATTCCCTACTCGCCAGGGGGACTCGGAAACACCATATATTTT. Protein product: CASIPYSPGGLGNTIYF.

This chain links TRBV19 with TRBJ2-5; 12 bases fit TRBD2. CDR3 length equals 14 residues. Germline V lookup: CDR1 LNHDA, CDR2 SQIVND (reference sequence). J was trimmed by 5 bases and V by 6 bases; bases with no gene match: 4. The CDR3 DNA reads as TGTGCCAGTAGGCATACTAGCGGGGGGGAGACCCAGTACTTC. Translated: CASRHTSGGETQYF.

This clone was counted only a few times. V gene TRBV7-2 combines with J gene TRBJ2-1, with 11 bases that match TRBD2. CDR1 SGHTA and CDR2 FQGNSA come from the germline V gene. V shed 2 bases and J 4 bases; nucleotides not matched to a gene: 10. The CDR3 runs 18 residues. This chain's CDR3 is CASSLSLIAGGDYNEQFF. CDR3 DNA sequence: TGTGCCAGCAGCTTATCCCTAATAGCGGGAGGGGATTACAATGAGCAGTTCTTC.

The J gene is TRBJ2-1, the V gene TRBV28; 9 nucleotides align to TRBD2. The CDR3 loop spans 14 amino acids. CDR1 is MDHEN, CDR2 SYDVKM, per germline. The V and J ends lost 2 bases and 5 bases, in that order; junction bases with no gene match: 1. As DNA, the CDR3 is TGTGCCAGCAGTTTACTAGCGGGAAACAATGAGCAGTTCTTC. Its translation is CASSLLAGNNEQFF.

This chain joins TRBV4-2 and TRBJ1-4, with a tentative D call TRBD1 (5 bases). The germline CDR1 and CDR2 sequences are LGHNA and YNFKEQ. Trimming removed 4 bases at V and 7 bases at J, with 10 bases between. CDR3 size: 13 residues. DNA for the CDR3: TGTGCCAGCAGCCGACAGAAGGGTGAAAAACTGTTTTTT. It translates to CASSRQKGEKLFF.

The chain is built from TRBV7-3 and TRBJ1-1; no clear D. Trimming left V 2 bases short and J 1 base short, with 14 bases between. Germline loops: CDR1 SGHTA, CDR2 FQGTGA. This CDR3 is 16 amino acids long. CDR3 amino acids: CASSLQPLTGNTEAFF. For the CDR3, the DNA is TGTGCCAGCAGCTTACAGCCATTGACTGGGAACACTGAAGCTTTCTTT.

This chain uses TRBV7-8 with TRBJ2-2; D may be TRBD2 (6 bases). V was clipped by 2 bases and J by 8 bases, with 27 bases between them. CDR1 and CDR2 from the germline V gene are SGHVS and FQNEAQ. This CDR3 region has 19 residues. This CDR3 reads CASSLIPFGGDAIRGELFF. Here the CDR3 DNA reads TGTGCCAGCAGCTTAATTCCCTTCGGCGGGGACGCTATTAGGGGGGAGCTGTTTTTT.

The rearrangement joins TRBV4-2 to TRBJ1-1; tentative D call: TRBD1 (6 bases). The ends were cut back, 8 bases at V and 3 bases at J, with 19 bases in the middle. Germline-derived CDR1 and CDR2 are LGHNA and YNFKEQ. The CDR3 consists of 15 residues. The CDR3: CASLRTDGQYTEAFF. CDR3 bases: TGTGCCAGCCTCCGAACGGATGGACAGTACACTGAAGCTTTCTTT.

This clone was detected only a few times. The chain combines TRBV7-3 with TRBJ2-5, with 8 positions matching TRBD2. J was trimmed by 4 bases and V by 0 bases; bases with no gene match: 1. The CDR3 consists of 14 residues. Germline V CDR1 and CDR2: SGHTA, FQGTGA. This CDR3 reads CASSLTGGAETQYF. The CDR3 nucleotides read TGTGCCAGCAGCTTAACCGGGGGGGCAGAGACCCAGTACTTC.

The V and J genes are TRBV6-5 and TRBJ1-1; the match to TRBD1 covers 8 bases. The CDR3 consists of 15 residues. Unmatched junction bases numbered 5, after V lost 1 base and J lost 4 bases. CDR1 is MNHEY and CDR2 is SVGAGI in the germline V gene. The chain's CDR3 is CASSYFAGGGTEAFF. In nucleotides, the CDR3 is TGTGCCAGCAGTTACTTCGCAGGGGGCGGCACTGAAGCTTTCTTT.

V gene TRBV28 combines with J gene TRBJ2-7; 9 bases match TRBD1. The CDR3 runs 13 residues. The V gene end was trimmed by 7 bases and the J gene end by 5 bases; junction bases not matched to a gene: 6. Germline CDR1 reads MDHEN; CDR2 reads SYDVKM. The CDR3 region is CASNSGQGNEQYF. In nucleotides, the CDR3 is TGTGCCAGCAACTCGGGACAGGGAAACGAGCAGTACTTC.

This chain uses TRBV4-2 with TRBJ1-2; possibly TRBD1 for D (6 bases). CDR3 length: 14 amino acids. Trimming shortened V by 4 bases and J by 2 bases, and 11 bases separated the two germline ends. The germline CDR1 and CDR2 sequences are LGHNA and YNFKEQ. CDR3 region: CASSPSDRNYGYTF. In DNA form, the CDR3 reads TGTGCCAGCAGCCCCTCTGACAGGAACTATGGCTACACCTTC.

This chain joins TRBV5-1 and TRBJ2-1, with TRBD1 as a possible D gene (6 bases). V was trimmed by 4 bases and J by 5 bases, leaving 10 bases between them. Germline-derived CDR1 and CDR2 are SGHRS and YFSETQ. CDR3 length equals 13 residues. CDR3 region: CASSTDRNNEQFF. DNA for the CDR3: TGCGCCAGCAGCACGGACAGAAACAATGAGCAGTTCTTC.

This clone was counted a few times. The gene calls are TRBV12-3 or TRBV12-4 and TRBJ2-1; D might be TRBD2 (6 bases). With 7 bases removed from V and 9 bases from J, the gap between germline ends came to 16 bases. This CDR3 contains 13 residues. CDR3 nucleotide sequence: TGTGCCAGCACCGAATTCGGGGGATCTGAGCAGTTCTTC. Its protein product is CASTEFGGSEQFF.

The chain carries TRBV18 and TRBJ2-7, with a possible D match to TRBD1 (6 bases). V was shortened by 3 bases and J by 2 bases, with 8 bases between the two germline ends. The CDR3 is 13 amino acids. Germline CDR1 is KGHSH and CDR2 is LQKENI. CDR3 residues: CASSPDSTYEQYF. The CDR3 nucleotides read TGTGCCAGCTCACCGGACAGCACCTACGAGCAGTACTTC. The entire variable domain, with the rest obtained from reference TRBV18 and TRBJ2-7, is as follows: NAGVMQNPRHLVRRRGQEARLRCSPMKGHSHVYWYRQLPEEGLKFMVYLQKENIIDESGMPKERFSAEFPKEGPSILRIQQVVRGDSAAYFCASSPDSTYEQYFGPGTRLTVT.

The chain links TRBV10-3 to TRBJ1-3; D not resolved. CDR3 length: 12 residues. Deletions cut 4 bases from V and 4 bases from J, with 5 bases between. CDR1 and CDR2 (germline): ENHRY, SYGVKD. CDR3 sequence: CAISVSGNTIYF. The DNA for the CDR3 is TGTGCCATCAGTGTCTCGGGAAACACCATATATTTT.

The V call is TRBV7-3, the J call TRBJ2-2, with D possibly matching TRBD1 (6 bases). CDR3 size: 15 residues. CDR1 is SGHTA and CDR2 is FQGTGA in the germline V gene. V was cut by 1 base and J by 4 bases, with 10 bases left in between. The DNA of the CDR3 is TGTGCCAGCAGCTTAAGGCAGGGGAGCACCGGGGAGCTGTTTTTT. Amino acid sequence: CASSLRQGSTGELFF.